This T cell receptor beta chain originates from a study of T cell responses to AZD1222 COVID-19 vaccine. The study, taken as a whole, reports: Baseline seropositivity occurred in only a handful of AZD1222 recipients. Spike-wide coverage was observed for vaccine-associated CD4 TCRs, with dominant responses at 160-218 and 743-854.

Repertoires were generated with immunoSEQ multiplex PCR, while TCRdb's copy carries only in-frame clones and drops some. The sample shows 110,000 to 150,000 clones, 80% to 90% of them seen only once. Trimming left V 5 bases short and J 2 bases short, with 15 bases between. Germline lookup yields CDR1 SQVTM and CDR2 ANQGSEA. This CDR3 is 14 amino acids long. Of note for this clone: Its antigen is unidentified.

Here the sequenced sample was peripheral blood, taken on day 0 of AZD1222 vaccination. This chain joins TRBV29-1 and TRBJ1-1; weak D call: TRBD1 (5 bases). The clonotype was recovered from an adult in good health. The CDR3 region is CSVRGRTANTEAFF. CDR3 bases: TGCAGCGTTCGGGGGAGGACGGCAAACACTGAAGCTTTCTTT.